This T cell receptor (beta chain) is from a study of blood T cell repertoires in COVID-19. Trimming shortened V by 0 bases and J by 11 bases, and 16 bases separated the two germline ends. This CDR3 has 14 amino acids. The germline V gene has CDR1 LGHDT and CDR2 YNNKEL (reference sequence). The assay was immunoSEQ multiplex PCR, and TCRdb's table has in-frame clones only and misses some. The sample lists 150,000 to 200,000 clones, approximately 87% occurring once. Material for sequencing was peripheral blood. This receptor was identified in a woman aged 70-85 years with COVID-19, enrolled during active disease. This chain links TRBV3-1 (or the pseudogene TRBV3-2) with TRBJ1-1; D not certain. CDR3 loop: CASSQDLDSPRAFF. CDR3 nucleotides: TGTGCCAGCAGCCAAGATTTGGACTCACCTAGGGCTTTCTTT.